This TCR beta chain stems from a study of T cells in Graves' hyperthyroidism and ophthalmopathy. Amplification targeted TCR beta CDR3 regions from RNA transcripts. An initial round of RT-PCR targeting the TCR CDR3 relied on the HTBI primer set. TCRdb redid the calling of the multiplex PCR reads with MiXCR, one entry per CDR3 protein. The data show over 400,000 distinct CDR3 sequences, approximately 14% seen once. This clonotype was counted between two and nine times. The germline CDR1 and CDR2 sequences are SGHTA and FQGTGA. V lost 4 bases, J lost 3 bases, and 9 bases lay in between. The CDR3 sequence is 13 residues long.

The sample was blood. The clonotype comes from a man aged 18-30 years with Graves' ophthalmopathy. V is TRBV7-3 and J is TRBJ1-1; D remains unclear. The CDR3 region has the DNA TGTGCCAGCAGCTATACTCCGGACACTGAAGCTTTCTTT. It translates to CASSYTPDTEAFF.